The 24 T cell receptor beta chains presented below share a single source sample, sequenced in a study of blood T cell repertoires in COVID-19. Generated by immunoSEQ multiplex PCR, the TCRdb table keeps only in-frame clones and is missing some. This sample has about 150,000 clones, with roughly 82% found just once. What was sequenced was peripheral blood. Every receptor here comes from a human donor with acute or convalescent COVID-19. The donor label of this sample is uncertain.

This clone has just a few counts. The chain combines TRBV5-1 with TRBJ2-5; 7 bases align to TRBD1. V lost 2 bases to trimming and J lost 2 bases; unmatched junction nucleotides: 6. Germline lookup yields CDR1 SGHRS and CDR2 YFSETQ. The CDR3 runs 15 residues. The CDR3 region has the DNA TGCGCCAGCAGCTTAACCGGACAGGTTCAAGAGACCCAGTACTTC. Translation: CASSLTGQVQETQYF.

Only one count was recorded for this clone. The rearrangement links TRBV18 to TRBJ2-1; 10 positions match TRBD2. The V gene's germline CDR1 is KGHSH and CDR2 LQKENI. The V gene end was trimmed by 1 base and the J gene end by 8 bases; junction bases not matched to a gene: 5. The CDR3 sequence is 15 residues long. The CDR3 bases are TGTGCCAGCTCACCACGCAGCGGGGGGGCCTATGAGCAGTTCTTC. It is translated as CASSPRSGGAYEQFF.

This clone was seen once. CDR3 DNA: TGTGCCAGCAGCTCACCCGGACTAGCGGGGACCGCGGGCGAGCAGTACTTC. It is translated as CASSSPGLAGTAGEQYF. The rearrangement uses TRBV5-4 and TRBJ2-7; TRBD2 matches 12 bases. The CDR3 contains 17 residues. The V segment lost 3 bases and the J segment 6 bases; nucleotides outside the gene matches: 13. Germline CDR1 and CDR2: SGHNT and YYREEE (reference sequence).

This clone was detected once. This chain links TRBV5-1 with TRBJ1-3; a weak D match, TRBD1 (5 bases). Germline V lookup: CDR1 SGHRS, CDR2 YFSETQ. This CDR3 has 14 amino acids. Trimming took off 5 bases at V and 3 bases at J, with 12 bases between the two ends. The CDR3 reads CASRADSSGNTIYF. CDR3 nucleotide sequence: TGCGCCAGCAGGGCCGACAGCAGTGGAAACACCATATATTTT.

The gene calls are TRBV2 and TRBJ2-1; D gene unclear. The CDR3 loop spans 13 amino acids. Trimming shortened V by 0 bases and J by 10 bases, and 10 bases separated the two germline ends. Per the germline V gene, CDR1 is SNHLY and CDR2 is FYNNEI. The CDR3 here is CASSEARIHEQFF. The CDR3 nucleotides read TGTGCCAGCAGTGAAGCGCGGATCCACGAGCAGTTCTTC.

The rearrangement joins TRBV18 to TRBJ1-1; TRBD1 agrees at 8 bases. Losses at the gene ends were 3 bases for V and 1 base for J; bases not matched to a gene: 10. Germline loops: CDR1 KGHSH, CDR2 LQKENI. CDR3 size: 17 residues. The CDR3 region is CASSPSNRGAKNTEAFF. For the CDR3, the DNA is TGTGCCAGCTCACCTTCAAACAGGGGGGCCAAGAACACTGAAGCTTTCTTT. The full variable domain, its missing parts supplied by reference TRBV18 and TRBJ1-1, is NAGVMQNPRHLVRRRGQEARLRCSPMKGHSHVYWYRQLPEEGLKFMVYLQKENIIDESGMPKERFSAEFPKEGPSILRIQQVVRGDSAAYFCASSPSNRGAKNTEAFFGQGTRLTVV.

This clone was seen repeatedly, ten times or more. V usage is TRBV11-2 and J usage is TRBJ1-2, with D possibly TRBD1 on 6 matching bases. Germline values: CDR1 SGHAT, CDR2 FQNNGV. The CDR3 covers 11 residues. Trimming pared 5 bases from V and 13 bases from J, leaving 14 bases between. CDR3: CASSQGQGSTF. The CDR3 coding sequence is TGTGCCAGCAGCCAGGGGCAGGGGAGCACCTTC.

This chain joins TRBV19 and TRBJ2-7; 8 nucleotides line up with TRBD1. V shed 6 bases and J 2 bases; nucleotides not matched to a gene: 9. CDR1 and CDR2 from the germline V gene are LNHDA and SQIVND (reference sequence). The CDR3 totals 15 residues. The CDR3 DNA reads TGTGCCAGTAGGAAAGGGACAGGACGTACCTACGAGCAGTACTTC. It translates to CASRKGTGRTYEQYF.

The chain has TRBV5-1 and TRBJ2-2, with a possible D match to TRBD2 (5 bases). Germline V gene data show CDR1 as SGHRS and CDR2 as YFSETQ. The CDR3 is 13 amino acids. The ends were cut back, 0 bases at V and 7 bases at J, with 7 bases in the middle. CDR3 sequence (DNA): TGCGCCAGCAGCTTGGCGGGGATCGGGGAGCTGTTTTTT. It encodes CASSLAGIGELFF.

The V call is TRBV5-1, the J call TRBJ2-1; 8 bases match TRBD2. Losses at the gene ends were 0 bases for V and 8 bases for J; bases not matched to a gene: 10. Germline V CDR1 and CDR2: SGHRS, YFSETQ. The CDR3 has 16 residues. The CDR3 DNA is TGCGCCAGCAGCTTGGAATCAGCGGGGGCCCGAGATGAGCAGTTCTTC. Encoded protein: CASSLESAGARDEQFF. The entire variable domain, with the rest obtained from reference TRBV5-1 and TRBJ2-1, is as follows: KAGVTQTPRYLIKTRGQQVTLSCSPISGHRSVSWYQQTPGQGLQFLFEYFSETQRNKGNFPGRFSGRQFSNSRSEMNVSTLELGDSALYLCASSLESAGARDEQFFGPGTRLTVL.

The sample holds a few counts of this clone. This CDR3 is also generated by other DNA sequences in the sample. V and J are TRBV19 and TRBJ2-3; 9 positions agree with TRBD1. The CDR3 runs 15 residues. Germline CDR1 LNHDA, CDR2 SQIVND (reference sequence). After removal of 5 bases from V and 1 base from J, the junction contained 4 bases not matched to a gene. This chain's CDR3 is CASSPWTGGTDTQYF. The CDR3 DNA reads TGTGCCAGTAGTCCGTGGACAGGGGGCACAGATACGCAGTATTTT.

This chain links TRBV7-8 with TRBJ2-5, with 7 bases aligning to TRBD1. The CDR3 runs to 14 residues. Germline V gene sequence: CDR1 SGHVS, CDR2 FQNEAQ. J gave up 2 bases and V 4 bases, and 4 bases lay outside the gene matches. The CDR3 here is CASSWGTAQETQYF. In DNA, the CDR3 is TGTGCCAGCAGCTGGGGGACAGCACAAGAGACCCAGTACTTC.

V usage is TRBV18 and J usage is TRBJ1-5; maybe TRBD1 (6 bases). The CDR3 has 15 residues. Deletions cut 3 bases from V and 5 bases from J, with 14 bases between. CDR1 is KGHSH, CDR2 LQKENI, per germline. The CDR3 loop reads CASSPEQGLHQPQHF. DNA for the CDR3: TGTGCCAGCTCACCCGAACAGGGCCTACATCAGCCCCAGCATTTT.

This clone was recorded once. The V call is TRBV7-9, the J call TRBJ1-6; unclear D gene. The germline gives CDR1 SEHNR, CDR2 FQNEAQ (reference sequence). The germline V and J ends were trimmed by 4 bases and 4 bases, with 11 bases remaining between them. The CDR3 totals 15 residues. CDR3 sequence: CASSSSGNYNSPLHF. As DNA, the CDR3 is TGTGCCAGCAGCTCCTCGGGGAATTATAATTCACCCCTCCACTTT.

The genes are TRBV6-4 and TRBJ2-5, with D possibly matching TRBD1 (6 bases). Germline V gene lookup returns CDR1 MRHNA and CDR2 SNTAGT. The CDR3 loop spans 16 amino acids. V was pared by 6 bases and J by 2 bases, with 19 bases between. CDR3 residues: CASRGTERGTQETQYF. CDR3 DNA: TGTGCCAGCAGGGGAACAGAGAGGGGGACACAAGAGACCCAGTACTTC.

The rearrangement uses TRBV3-1 (or the pseudogene TRBV3-2) and TRBJ2-3, with 14 nucleotides matching TRBD2. This CDR3 region has 19 residues. Germline-derived CDR1 and CDR2 are LGHDT and YNNKEL (reference sequence). The J segment lost 4 bases and the V segment lost 4 bases, leaving 13 bases of the junction unmatched. CDR3 DNA sequence: TGTGCCAGCAGCCCCGGGACATCGACTAGCGGGGGGGCCTCAGATACGCAGTATTTT. Amino acids: CASSPGTSTSGGASDTQYF.

The chain joins TRBV5-1 to TRBJ1-4; no definite D call. Germline CDR1 and CDR2: SGHRS and YFSETQ. V was shortened by 0 bases and J by 4 bases, with 10 bases between the two germline ends. The CDR3 loop spans 15 amino acids. The CDR3 DNA reads TGCGCCAGCAGCTTGGATCCAGGTCTTAATGAAAAACTGTTTTTT. Protein sequence: CASSLDPGLNEKLFF.

V gene TRBV21-1 combines with J gene TRBJ1-2; the table's D call of TRBD1 was not tested on the DNA. TRBV21-1 is termed a pseudogene. The CDR3 spans 17 residues. The CDR3 region is CASSKASSRGRIRLGTF. In DNA, the CDR3 is TGTGCCAGCAGCAAAGCGTCCAGTAGGGGCAGAATTAGGTTGGGCACCTTC.

The chain couples TRBV12-5 to TRBJ2-7, with TRBD1 matching over 7 bases. V was clipped by 7 bases and J by 0 bases; unmatched bases: 9. This CDR3 is built from 15 residues. Germline lookup yields CDR1 LGHNT and CDR2 FRNRAP. CDR3 region: CASAKGTVSSYEQYF. In DNA, the CDR3 is TGTGCTAGTGCCAAAGGGACAGTTAGCTCCTACGAGCAGTACTTC. The complete variable domain, with remaining parts taken from reference TRBV12-5 and TRBJ2-7, reads DARVTQTPRHKVTEMGQEVTMRCQPILGHNTVFWYRQTMMQGLELLAYFRNRAPLDDSGMPKDRFSAEMPDATLATLKIQPSEPRDSAVYFCASAKGTVSSYEQYFGPGTRLTVT.

This chain connects TRBV10-1 to TRBJ2-5; weak D call: TRBD2 (5 bases). Trimming took 7 bases from V and 2 from J, leaving 20 bases between them. From germline, CDR1 is WNHNN and CDR2 SYGVQD (reference sequence). The CDR3 has 16 residues. CDR3 loop: CASTTQSERDQETQYF. The CDR3 bases are TGCGCCAGCACTACACAGTCGGAGAGGGATCAAGAGACCCAGTACTTC.

V usage is TRBV7-2 and J usage is TRBJ1-3; D is undetermined. Germline assignment: CDR1 SGHTA and CDR2 FQGNSA. The CDR3 spans 14 residues. V was shortened by 1 base and J by 2 bases, with 6 bases between the two germline ends. CDR3 sequence (DNA): TGTGCCAGCAGCTTAGGGGCAGCTGGAAACACCATATATTTT. It specifies CASSLGAAGNTIYF. Drawing the rest from reference TRBV7-2 and TRBJ1-3, the complete variable domain is GAGVSQSPSNKVTEKGKDVELRCDPISGHTALYWYRQSLGQGLEFLIYFQGNSAPDKSGLPSDRFSAERTGGSVSTLTIQRTQQEDSAVYLCASSLGAAGNTIYFGEGSWLTVV.

The V call is TRBV15, the J call TRBJ1-6; D not resolved. The germline V gene encodes CDR1 LNHNV and CDR2 YYDKDF (reference sequence). The ends were cut back, 1 base at V and 0 bases at J, with 4 bases in the middle. CDR3 length: 15 amino acids. DNA of the CDR3: TGTGCCACCAGCAGAGCTAGCTCCTATAATTCACCCCTCCACTTT. Its translation is CATSRASSYNSPLHF.

The chain combines TRBV27 with TRBJ1-2; D call uncertain. CDR1 MNHEY and CDR2 SMNVEV come from the germline V gene (reference sequence). V lost 4 bases, J lost 2 bases, and 11 bases lay in between. The CDR3 runs to 14 residues. The CDR3 coding sequence is TGTGCCAGCAGTTCTGACGGGGTGAACTATGGCTACACCTTC. Amino acid sequence: CASSSDGVNYGYTF.

In this sample, this clone turned up once. The chain employs TRBV7-9 and TRBJ1-2; D is undetermined. Germline CDR1 SEHNR, CDR2 FQNEAQ (reference sequence). V lost 5 bases and J lost 7, with 14 bases in between. This CDR3 is built from 13 residues. CDR3 DNA sequence: TGTGCCAGCAGCCTCCCGAGTGGGCTTGGCTACACCTTC. It specifies CASSLPSGLGYTF.